Listed below are T cell receptor beta chains from one sample, sequenced in a study of T cell clones after liver transplantation. TCRdb's table, derived via immunoSEQ multiplex PCR, lists solely in-frame clones and lacks some. This repertoire shows about 100,000 clones, around 83% found once; its top ten account for around 0.97%. The sample here was CD4+ T cells from blood, taken before liver transplant. The receptors come from a human donor who received a liver transplant. CDR3s include the opening cysteine and the closing phenylalanine or tryptophan. A D gene is named only where the DNA matches it firmly. Size values are once, few and many counts, or a class for expanded clones, and some rows have none.

j_call,d_call,v_call,clone_size,cdr3_nt,cdr3_aa
TRBJ2-3,-,TRBV19,-,TGTGCCAGTAGTATCGGGCCATTAACTAGCACAGATACGCAGTATTTT,CASSIGPLTSTDTQYF
TRBJ1-1,-,TRBV7-3,-,TGTGCCAGCAGCTTAGAGGGTGGGCCCTTGAACACTGAAGCTTTCTTT,CASSLEGGPLNTEAFF
TRBJ2-2,-,TRBV7-2,many,TGTGCCAGCACCTCCCCCCCCGGGGAGCTGTTTTTT,CASTSPPGELFF
TRBJ2-5,-,TRBV5-1,-,TGCGCCAGCAGCTTGTCACCAGCGAGACAAGAGACCCAGTACTTC,CASSLSPARQETQYF
TRBJ1-2,-,TRBV11-1,-,TGTGCCAGCAGCCATCGGGGGCCTAACTATGGCTACACCTTC,CASSHRGPNYGYTF
TRBJ2-7,-,TRBV7-3,-,TGTGCCAGCAGCTTAAGGGGGGATCTCTACTACGAGCAGTACTTC,CASSLRGDLYYEQYF
TRBJ2-7,-,TRBV11-2,-,TGTGCCAGCAGTTCTGGGGGCCACGAGCAGTACTTC,CASSSGGHEQYF
TRBJ1-2,TRBD1,TRBV19,once,TGTGCCAGTAGTATAGAGGCCGGACAGGCCTTCTATGGCTACACCTTC,CASSIEAGQAFYGYTF
TRBJ1-2,-,TRBV5-6,few,TGTGCCAGCAGCCGCGCGGGCTGGGGCTACACCTTC,CASSRAGWGYTF
TRBJ2-3,-,TRBV18,-,TGTGCCAGCTCACCGGGCCTCACAGATACGCAGTATTTT,CASSPGLTDTQYF
TRBJ1-5,-,TRBV7-8,-,TGTGCCAGCAGCCACCAGGGTTTGGGACGGCACCAGCCCCAGCATTTT,CASSHQGLGRHQPQHF
TRBJ2-7,TRBD1,TRBV6-5,-,TGTGCCAGCAGTGCCCGGGACAGTCTAGGGCAGTACTTC,CASSARDSLGQYF
TRBJ1-2,-,TRBV11-2,-,TGTGCCAGCAGCTTAGACCAGGGCAATATCTATGGCTACACCTTC,CASSLDQGNIYGYTF
TRBJ2-5,-,TRBV7-8,-,TGTGCCAGCAGCTTGTTAGAGACCCAGTACTTC,CASSLLETQYF
TRBJ2-3,-,TRBV11-3,few,TGTGCCAGCAGCCAGGGGGGCGGGATTGGTACAGATACGCAGTATTTT,CASSQGGGIGTDTQYF
TRBJ2-3,TRBD2,TRBV7-9,few,TGTGCCACACACTGGCGGGGGAGCACAGATACGCAGTATTTT,CATHWRGSTDTQYF
TRBJ1-5,-,TRBV7-9,-,TGTGCCAGCAGCGCGCGGAGTCAGCCCCAGCATTTT,CASSARSQPQHF
TRBJ2-3,-,TRBV29-1,-,TGCAGCGTTGGGGGCGTTAGCACAGATACGCAGTATTTT,CSVGGVSTDTQYF
TRBJ2-1,-,TRBV5-1,-,TGCGCCAGCAGCTTGGCAGGCTTGGGCAATGAGCAGTTCTTC,CASSLAGLGNEQFF
TRBJ2-7,-,TRBV5-1,-,TGCGCCAGCGGTGAGTTGGGGGAGCAGTACTTC,CASGELGEQYF
TRBJ2-1,TRBD2,TRBV7-6,-,TGTGCCAGCAGCGTAGCGGGAGTCAATGAGCAGTTCTTC,CASSVAGVNEQFF
TRBJ1-4,TRBD1,TRBV2,-,TGTGCCAGCAGTCCCGGGACAGGGGGAAGAAAACTGTTTTTT,CASSPGTGGRKLFF
TRBJ2-5,-,TRBV2,-,TGTGCCAGCAGTAGGTTACAGATCCAAGAGACCCAGTACTTC,CASSRLQIQETQYF
TRBJ2-1,-,TRBV19,-,TGTGCCAGTAGACGGGCCGGTGGAAGGTACAATGAGCAGTTCTTC,CASRRAGGRYNEQFF
TRBJ2-7,-,TRBV11-2,-,TGTGCCAGCAGCTCAGGATTCCTCTACGAGCAGTACTTC,CASSSGFLYEQYF
TRBJ1-3,-,TRBV5-1,-,TGCGCCAGCAGCTTGGAACCGGTAGGGCTGACAGGTGCTGGAAACACCATATATTTT,CASSLEPVGLTGAGNTIYF
TRBJ2-1,-,TRBV4-2,-,TGTGCCAGCAGCCAAGATAGAGCACCCATGCAGTTCTTC,CASSQDRAPMQFF
TRBJ1-3,-,TRBV9,-,TGTGCCAGCAGCGTAGACTCTGGAAACACCATATATTTT,CASSVDSGNTIYF
TRBJ1-1,TRBD1,TRBV7-2,-,TGTGCCAGCAGCTTAGATGAGTGGAACAGGGGCGATGAAGCTTTCTTT,CASSLDEWNRGDEAFF
TRBJ2-3,TRBD2,TRBV7-2,many,TGTGCCAGCAGCTCCGGACTAGCGGCTGCACGGGATACGCAGTATTTT,CASSSGLAAARDTQYF
TRBJ2-1,-,TRBV2,-,TGTGCCAGCCACAGGGATACATCTGGGAATGAGCAGTTCTTC,CASHRDTSGNEQFF
TRBJ2-3,TRBD1,TRBV2,-,TGTGCCAGCAGCCCGACAGGGGGCATTAACACAGATACGCAGTATTTT,CASSPTGGINTDTQYF
TRBJ1-1,-,TRBV2,many,TGTGCCAGCAGTGAACAGGGCACTGAAGCTTTCTTT,CASSEQGTEAFF
TRBJ2-3,-,TRBV7-9,-,TGTGCCAGCAGCTGGCGGGATAGCACAGATACGCAGTATTTT,CASSWRDSTDTQYF
TRBJ1-4,TRBD1,TRBV15,-,TGTGCCACCAGCAGAGACAGGGGGAATGAAAAACTGTTTTTT,CATSRDRGNEKLFF
TRBJ2-7,-,TRBV11-3,few,TGTGCCAGCAGCTTTTTTAGTCCTCGCGACGAGCAGTACTTC,CASSFFSPRDEQYF
TRBJ2-7,-,TRBV19,-,TGTGCCAGTAGTATGGGGAGCCAGCGTGGTCCACAGAGCGAGCAGTACTTC,CASSMGSQRGPQSEQYF
TRBJ2-3,-,TRBV2,few,TGTGCCAGCAGTTTTCGACAGTCGAATACGCAGTATTTT,CASSFRQSNTQYF
TRBJ1-1,-,TRBV14,once,TGTGCCAGCAGCCAAGATCACGGCACCACTGAAGCTTTCTTT,CASSQDHGTTEAFF
TRBJ1-1,TRBD1,TRBV18,-,TGTGCCAGCTCACCTTCCGACAGGGGGAAAACTGAAGCTTTCTTT,CASSPSDRGKTEAFF
TRBJ2-1,-,TRBV11-2,-,TGTGCCAGCAGCCCAGGGTGGGGAGGTCATGAGCAGTTCTTC,CASSPGWGGHEQFF
TRBJ2-1,-,TRBV7-6,-,TGTGCCAGCAGCTTAGCCTGGGCAGGCTCCTACAATGAGCAGTTCTTC,CASSLAWAGSYNEQFF
TRBJ2-4,-,TRBV30,once,TGTGCCTGGAGTGTATTTCGGGGCTGTCGAGCCAAAAACATTCAGTACTTC,CAWSVFRGCRAKNIQYF
TRBJ1-5,TRBD1,TRBV2,-,TGTGCCAGCAGTGAAGGGGACAGGGTTCAGCCCCAGCATTTT,CASSEGDRVQPQHF
TRBJ2-7,-,TRBV11-3,-,TGTGCCAGCAGCCGAGGAGGGATGGGAGCGTACGAGCAGTACTTC,CASSRGGMGAYEQYF
TRBJ2-2,TRBD1,TRBV7-2,-,TGTGCCAGCAGCATCCGCGCTGGGACAGCGTCGCCCGGGGAGCTGTTTTTT,CASSIRAGTASPGELFF